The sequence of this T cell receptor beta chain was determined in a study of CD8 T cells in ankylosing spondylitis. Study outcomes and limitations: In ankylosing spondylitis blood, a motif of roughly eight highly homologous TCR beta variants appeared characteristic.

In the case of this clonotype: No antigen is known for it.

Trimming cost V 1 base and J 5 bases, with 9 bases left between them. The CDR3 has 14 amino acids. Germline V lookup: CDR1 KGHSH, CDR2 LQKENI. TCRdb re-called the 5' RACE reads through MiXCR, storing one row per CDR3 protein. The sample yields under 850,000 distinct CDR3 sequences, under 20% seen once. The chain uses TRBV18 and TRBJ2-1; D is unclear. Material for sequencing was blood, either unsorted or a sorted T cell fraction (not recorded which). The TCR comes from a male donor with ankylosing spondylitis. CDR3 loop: CASSPLVQDNEQFF. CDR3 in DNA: TGTGCCAGCTCACCACTCGTTCAGGACAATGAGCAGTTCTTC.